This T cell receptor beta chain was sequenced during a study of shared clonotypes between healthy human individuals. Across the whole study: Researchers drew samples from a couple of women and three men aged 18 to 49. Regarding the study as a whole: Non-shared clonotypes were found to have lower generation probabilities than the clonotypes that were shared by all four of the sorted-subset donors. Generally, naive subsets (rather than memory subsets) showed larger estimated richness. It was observed that approximately 5% of naive CD4 clonotypes were shared across several donors.

TCRdb keeps only in-frame clones here, not all; method: immunoSEQ multiplex PCR. The sample lists about 1,900,000 clones, about 95% occurring once. Comments on this clone: What it binds is unknown.

In the naive CD8 group, cells lacked CD45RO and were positively selected for CCR7, so terminally differentiated effector memory CD45RA+ cells were left out. The germline CDR1 and CDR2 sequences are LGHNT and FRNRAP. This CDR3 has 15 amino acids. The V gene lost 6 bases and the J gene lost 2 bases, with 17 bases spanning the gap. This sequence was found in a man between 18 and 29 years old in good health. The source material was naive CD8+ T cells sorted from blood. The chain carries TRBV12-5 and TRBJ2-7; D may be TRBD1 (5 bases). Here the CDR3 reads CASGPGQFDTYEQYF. In nucleotides, the CDR3 is TGTGCTAGTGGACCTGGACAATTCGACACCTACGAGCAGTACTTC.